Here is one TCR beta chain with its context. Its matching antigen is unknown. These data come from a study of T cell responses to AZD1222 COVID-19 vaccine. Whole-study results and caveats: There were mostly white British donors and more females than males, and clonal diversity was possibly underestimated.

This table comes from immunoSEQ multiplex PCR, and its TCRdb copy is limited to in-frame clones, with some not included. The sample lists approximately 110,000 clones, approximately 90% occurring once. J gave up 3 bases and V 0 bases, and 5 bases lay outside the gene matches. This CDR3 is built from 15 residues. The germline V gene encodes CDR1 SGDLS and CDR2 YYNGEE. Here the sequenced sample was peripheral blood, taken on day 0 of AZD1222 vaccination. The chain uses TRBV9 and TRBJ2-7; 8 bases are shared with TRBD2. This clonotype was sampled from an adult in good health. The CDR3 here is CASSVAPGTSYEQYF. Here the CDR3 DNA reads TGTGCCAGCAGCGTAGCTCCCGGGACTAGCTACGAGCAGTACTTC. Filled out from reference TRBV9 and TRBJ2-7, the complete variable domain reads DSGVTQTPKHLITATGQRVTLRCSPRSGDLSVYWYQQSLDQGLQFLIQYYNGEERAKGNILERFSAQQFPDLHSELNLSSLELGDSALYFCASSVAPGTSYEQYFGPGTRLTVT.